This T cell receptor beta chain is drawn from a study of response to subunit inactivated influenza vaccine. Germline V gene data show CDR1 as SEHNR and CDR2 as FQNEAQ (reference sequence). This CDR3 is built from 16 residues. The V and J ends lost 1 base and 5 bases respectively, with 15 bases between them. TCRdb redid the calling of the RT-PCR reads with MiXCR, one entry per CDR3 protein. In the table there are approximately 500,000 distinct CDR3 sequences, approximately 24% of which are singletons. Only one count was recorded for this clonotype. In addition, the sample was reused for a study of T cells expressing NK-cell markers. That work adds: What made the TCR beta cDNA was 5'RACE template switching with UMIs. It was from sorted CD3+CD56+NKG2C+, CD3+CD56+NKG2C- and CD3+CD56-NKG2C+ T cells that TCR beta repertoires came. Similarly, these clonotypes led the CD3+CD56-NKG2C+ fraction as well in several donors.

The genes are TRBV7-9 and TRBJ2-4; D is unresolved. The receptor comes from a man aged 45-65 years who received an inactivated influenza vaccine. The sequences come from CD4+ T cells sorted from PBMCs, collected 11 to 12 days after vaccination. CDR3 nucleotides: TGTGCCAGCAGCTTAGGGATCGGAAACGAGGAAAACATTCAGTACTTC. Translated, it gives CASSLGIGNEENIQYF.